This T cell receptor (beta chain) was captured in a study of T-cell memory formation after mild COVID-19. Study background: Clusters were largely donor specific.

This clonotype was counted between two and nine times. The CDR3 contains 13 residues. V lost 0 bases, J lost 8 bases, and 11 bases lay in between. The germline gives CDR1 SGDLS, CDR2 YYNGEE. cDNA libraries for TCR alpha and TCR beta, carrying sample barcodes and UMIs, came from 5'RACE with constant-segment primers. In TCRdb, the 5' RACE reads were re-called with MiXCR into one record per CDR3 protein. In the table there are more than 300,000 distinct CDR3 sequences, roughly 13% of which are singletons. The rearrangement joins TRBV9 to TRBJ1-2, with D tentatively TRBD1 (6 bases). The TCR comes from a young man who had mild COVID-19 (a few samples of this study predate the infection). Cell type and time point are not known. The sequenced sample was PBMCs or a T cell subset sorted from them (not recorded which). CDR3 coding DNA: TGTGCCAGCAGCGTAGAAACAGGGAGGGGCTACACCTTC. Its protein product is CASSVETGRGYTF.